Presented here are 21 T cell receptor beta chains from one specimen sequenced in a study of cytomegalovirus exposure and HLA in healthy donors. Amplification used 60 Vbeta primers and 13 Jbeta primers. The method was immunoSEQ multiplex PCR; TCRdb's version includes in-frame clones alone and lacks a portion of them. Of approximately 92,000 clones in the sample, about 70% were seen once. The sample consisted of PBMCs. Every receptor here comes from a man aged 55 to 70 in good health and CMV-seronegative.

The chain joins TRBV6-1 to TRBJ1-5, with D unresolved. The CDR3 spans 14 residues. The V gene's germline CDR1 is MNHNS and CDR2 SASEGT. V dropped 4 bases and J dropped 1 base, with 8 bases sitting between them. The CDR3 region is CASSGGESNQPQHF. In DNA form, the CDR3 reads TGTGCCAGCAGTGGGGGAGAGAGCAATCAGCCCCAGCATTTT.

The chain combines TRBV6-5 with TRBJ1-1; D unclear. V lost 6 bases to trimming and J lost 5 bases, with 13 bases between them. Germline V gives CDR1 MNHEY, CDR2 SVGAGI. The CDR3 is 13 residues long. This CDR3 reads CASSRISGTEAFF. DNA of the CDR3: TGTGCCAGCAGCCGAATCTCGGGTACTGAAGCTTTCTTT.

V is TRBV19 and J is TRBJ1-1; possible D gene TRBD1, 5 bases. Trimming left V 9 bases short and J 1 base short, with 12 bases between. There are 13 residues in the CDR3. Looked up from germline, CDR1 is LNHDA and CDR2 is SQIVND (reference sequence). In DNA, the CDR3 is TGTGCCAGCTACGGACAACAGAACACTGAAGCTTTCTTT. Encoded protein: CASYGQQNTEAFF. The full variable domain, rest sourced from reference TRBV19 and TRBJ1-1, is DGGITQSPKYLFRKEGQNVTLSCEQNLNHDAMYWYRQDPGQGLRLIYYSQIVNDFQKGDIAEGYSVSREKKESFPLTVTSAQKNPTAFYLCASYGQQNTEAFFGQGTRLTVV.

In its sample, this clone was seen once. CDR3 region: CASRDRVRGNTIYF. DNA of the CDR3: TGTGCCAGCAGGGACAGGGTTAGGGGAAACACCATATATTTT. The chain combines TRBV6-5 with TRBJ1-3; 8 bases match TRBD1. Germline V CDR1 and CDR2: MNHEY, SVGAGI. V lost 6 bases to trimming and J lost 4 bases; unmatched junction nucleotides: 5. The CDR3 loop spans 14 amino acids.

The V call is TRBV19, the J call TRBJ2-3; D not certain. The V gene's germline CDR1 is LNHDA and CDR2 SQIVND (reference sequence). The ends were cut back, 5 bases at V and 6 bases at J, with 12 bases in the middle. The CDR3 runs 13 residues. The CDR3 coding sequence is TGTGCCAGTAGTCTTGTTACTTGGGATACGCAGTATTTT. It translates to CASSLVTWDTQYF.

This clone was counted only a few times. V usage is TRBV28 and J usage is TRBJ1-3; TRBD1 might be the D (5 bases). Trimming removed 3 bases at V and 4 bases at J, with 16 bases between. CDR1 and CDR2 (germline): MDHEN, SYDVKM. The CDR3 sequence is 16 residues long. The chain's CDR3 is CASSLIQAAGGNTIYF. CDR3 nucleotide sequence: TGTGCCAGCAGTTTGATACAGGCTGCGGGAGGAAACACCATATATTTT.

This clone occurred a few times. The rearrangement uses TRBV6-1 and TRBJ2-7; no firm D call. The CDR3 length is 13 residues. With 6 bases removed from V and 6 bases from J, the gap between germline ends came to 15 bases. The V gene's germline CDR1 is MNHNS and CDR2 SASEGT. In DNA form, the CDR3 reads TGTGCCAGCAGACAAGACGGAGACCGCGAGCAGTACTTC. Protein: CASRQDGDREQYF.

This clone was seen a handful of times. The chain carries TRBV6-1 and TRBJ1-6; TRBD1 aligns across 7 bases. CDR3 length equals 14 residues. CDR1 is MNHNS, CDR2 SASEGT, per germline. V gave up 6 bases and J gave up 7 bases; unmatched junction bases: 6. The CDR3 spells CASRYGTANSPLHF. CDR3 nucleotide sequence: TGTGCCAGCAGGTATGGGACAGCCAATTCACCCCTCCACTTT.

The rearrangement links TRBV5-1 to TRBJ1-4, with D unclear. Per the germline V gene, CDR1 is SGHRS and CDR2 is YFSETQ. This CDR3 has 14 amino acids. Trimming left V 0 bases short and J 0 bases short, with 3 bases between. The CDR3 DNA reads as TGCGCCAGCAGCTTGGAGCCAACTAATGAAAAACTGTTTTTT. Protein product: CASSLEPTNEKLFF.

The chain carries TRBV7-9 and TRBJ2-5, with 7 bases lining up with TRBD1. This CDR3 has 12 residues. The germline gives CDR1 SEHNR, CDR2 FQNEAQ (reference sequence). Losses at the gene ends were 6 bases for V and 10 bases for J; bases not matched to a gene: 8. The CDR3 reads CASSPYRGGQYF. CDR3 DNA: TGTGCCAGCAGTCCGTACAGGGGCGGCCAGTACTTC.

CDR3 loop: CASRIQSNYGYTF. The CDR3 nucleotides read TGTGCCAGCCGCATACAGAGTAACTATGGCTACACCTTC. This chain joins TRBV28 and TRBJ1-2; D is undetermined. The germline V and J ends were trimmed by 8 bases and 1 base, with 11 bases remaining between them. The CDR3 covers 13 residues. Germline V lookup: CDR1 MDHEN, CDR2 SYDVKM.

This chain joins TRBV7-2 and TRBJ2-1, with 10 bases lining up with TRBD2. The V gene's germline CDR1 is SGHTA and CDR2 FQGNSA. This CDR3 comprises 13 residues. Unmatched junction bases numbered 8, after V lost 8 bases and J lost 10 bases. The CDR3 DNA reads as TGTGCCAGCGCTAGCGGGAGCCGAGAGGAGCAGTTCTTC. Translated, it gives CASASGSREEQFF. Complete variable domain (other parts from reference TRBV7-2 and TRBJ2-1): GAGVSQSPSNKVTEKGKDVELRCDPISGHTALYWYRQSLGQGLEFLIYFQGNSAPDKSGLPSDRFSAERTGGSVSTLTIQRTQQEDSAVYLCASASGSREEQFFGPGTRLTVL.

This clone was recorded a few times. The V call is TRBV5-1, the J call TRBJ1-2; D uncertain. The germline V gene has CDR1 SGHRS and CDR2 YFSETQ. Trimming stripped 2 bases from V and 4 bases from J, with 12 bases between. The length of the CDR3 is 14 residues. The CDR3 region has the DNA TGCGCCAGCAGCTTATCGGCAGGCTCCTATGGCTACACCTTC. Amino acids: CASSLSAGSYGYTF.

This chain uses TRBV30 with TRBJ1-2, with TRBD1 identical over 8 bases. The CDR3 extends over 14 amino acids. Unmatched junction bases numbered 18, after V lost 5 bases and J lost 13 bases. Germline values: CDR1 GTSNPN, CDR2 SVGIG (reference sequence). The CDR3 coding sequence is TGTGCCTGGTCCCGTGGGACAGGATCCGTTATGGCCACCTTC. Encoded protein: CAWSRGTGSVMATF. Based on the CDR3 plus reference TRBV30 and TRBJ1-2, the full variable domain is SQTIHQWPATLVQPVGSPLSLECTVEGTSNPNLYWYRQAAGRGLQLLFYSVGIGQISSEVPQNLSASRPQDRQFILSSKKLLLSDSGFYLCAWSRGTGSVMATFGSGTRLTVV.

The gene calls are TRBV6-6 and TRBJ2-1, with D maybe TRBD2 (6 bases). V lost 0 bases and J 1 base, leaving 10 bases between the germline ends. Per the germline V gene, CDR1 is MNHNY and CDR2 is SVGAGI (reference sequence). This CDR3 is built from 16 residues. The CDR3 region is CASSYSSAGSYNEQFF. CDR3 coding DNA: TGTGCCAGCAGTTACTCCTCGGCGGGGTCCTACAATGAGCAGTTCTTC.

This clone was counted only a few times. The chain couples TRBV27 to TRBJ2-5; 7 nucleotides agree with TRBD1. Germline V gene lookup returns CDR1 MNHEY and CDR2 SMNVEV (reference sequence). Trimming cost V 5 bases and J 3 bases; bases outside gene matches: 9. There are 15 residues in the CDR3. CDR3 DNA sequence: TGTGCCAGCAGTCCCGGGACAGAGACTAAAGAGACCCAGTACTTC. As protein: CASSPGTETKETQYF.

The rearrangement uses TRBV5-1 and TRBJ2-1, with 11 bases lining up with TRBD1. This CDR3 is 14 amino acids long. Trimming removed 4 bases from V and 8 bases from J; junction bases left unmatched: 5. CDR1 is SGHRS, CDR2 YFSETQ, per germline. In nucleotides, the CDR3 is TGCGCCAGCAGCCAGGGACAGGGGGGTTATGAGCAGTTCTTC. Translated, it gives CASSQGQGGYEQFF. The complete variable domain, with remaining parts taken from reference TRBV5-1 and TRBJ2-1, reads KAGVTQTPRYLIKTRGQQVTLSCSPISGHRSVSWYQQTPGQGLQFLFEYFSETQRNKGNFPGRFSGRQFSNSRSEMNVSTLELGDSALYLCASSQGQGGYEQFFGPGTRLTVL.

The chain uses TRBV23-1 and TRBJ2-5, with 8 nucleotides matching TRBD2. TRBV23-1 is marked as an open reading frame, function uncertain. J lost 0 bases, V lost 0 bases, and 12 bases had no gene match. The CDR3 consists of 19 residues. CDR3 residues: CASSQSLGVGGGNQETQYF. As DNA, the CDR3 is TGCGCCAGCAGTCAATCTTTGGGGGTTGGCGGGGGGAACCAAGAGACCCAGTACTTC.

The chain joins TRBV29-1 to TRBJ1-1, with unresolved D. CDR1 and CDR2 (germline): SQVTM, ANQGSEA. This CDR3 contains 13 residues. With 4 bases removed from V and 0 bases from J, the gap between germline ends came to 9 bases. CDR3 loop: CSVVGAMNTEAFF. The CDR3, as DNA: TGCAGCGTTGTGGGAGCCATGAACACTGAAGCTTTCTTT.

The chain combines TRBV5-1 with TRBJ2-3; D uncertain. Germline V gives CDR1 SGHRS, CDR2 YFSETQ. The ends were cut back, 0 bases at V and 6 bases at J, with 5 bases in the middle. CDR3 size: 12 residues. CDR3 sequence: CASSLGDDTQYF. Written as DNA, the CDR3 is TGCGCCAGCAGCTTGGGAGATGATACGCAGTATTTT. Filled out from reference TRBV5-1 and TRBJ2-3, the complete variable domain reads KAGVTQTPRYLIKTRGQQVTLSCSPISGHRSVSWYQQTPGQGLQFLFEYFSETQRNKGNFPGRFSGRQFSNSRSEMNVSTLELGDSALYLCASSLGDDTQYFGPGTRLTVL.

This chain joins TRBV19 and TRBJ2-1; the match to TRBD1 covers 8 bases. CDR1 and CDR2 from the germline V gene are LNHDA and SQIVND (reference sequence). J was trimmed by 2 bases and V by 8 bases; bases with no gene match: 2. The CDR3 is made up of 13 amino acids. DNA of the CDR3: TGTGCCAGTTCAGGGGGCCCCTACAATGAGCAGTTCTTC. It yields the protein CASSGGPYNEQFF.